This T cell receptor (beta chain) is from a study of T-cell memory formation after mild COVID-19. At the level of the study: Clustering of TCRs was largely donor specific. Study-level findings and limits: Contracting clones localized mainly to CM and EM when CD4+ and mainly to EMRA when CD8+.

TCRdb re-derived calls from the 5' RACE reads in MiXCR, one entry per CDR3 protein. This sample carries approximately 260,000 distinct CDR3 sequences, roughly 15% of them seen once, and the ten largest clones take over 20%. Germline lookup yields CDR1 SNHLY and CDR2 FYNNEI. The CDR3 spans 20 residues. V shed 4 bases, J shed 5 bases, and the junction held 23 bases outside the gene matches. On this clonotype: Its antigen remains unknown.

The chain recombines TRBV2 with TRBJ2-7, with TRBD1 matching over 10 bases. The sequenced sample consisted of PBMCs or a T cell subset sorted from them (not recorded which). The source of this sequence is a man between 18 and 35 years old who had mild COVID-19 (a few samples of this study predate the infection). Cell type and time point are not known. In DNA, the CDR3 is TGTGCCAGCAGTGGAGTCTCGACCGGGACAGGGGAAAGAATTGGCAACGAGCAGTACTTC. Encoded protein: CASSGVSTGTGERIGNEQYF.